One and the same sample provided the 8 T cell receptor beta chains below, sequenced in a study of Ad26.COV2.S vaccination and SARS-CoV-2 variants. The data were produced by immunoSEQ multiplex PCR, yet TCRdb's version contains in-frame clones alone and is incomplete. The sample shows under 150,000 clones, more than 80% of them seen only once. This sample comprised peripheral blood, obtained after recovery from COVID-19. The receptor source for this set is a human donor who had recovered from COVID-19.

This clone was seen only a few times. The rearrangement joins TRBV25-1 to TRBJ2-1; D is possibly TRBD1 (7 bases). Trimming removed 4 bases from V and 5 bases from J, with 12 bases in between. CDR1 and CDR2 from the germline V gene are MGHDK and SYGVNS. The length of the CDR3 is 14 residues. The CDR3 bases are TGTGCCAGCAGTGGCGGGACAGCCAACAATGAGCAGTTCTTC. Amino acid sequence: CASSGGTANNEQFF.

There are a few counts of this clone. V usage is TRBV6-5 and J usage is TRBJ1-1; D gene uncertain. The CDR3 extends over 13 amino acids. Germline assignment: CDR1 MNHEY and CDR2 SVGAGI. V was clipped by 3 bases and J by 4 bases, with 9 bases between them. The CDR3 bases are TGTGCCAGCAGTTATGGACTGGGCACTGAAGCTTTCTTT. As protein: CASSYGLGTEAFF.

The genes are TRBV9 and TRBJ1-2, with 7 bases lining up with TRBD1. V gave up 3 bases and J gave up 2 bases; unmatched junction bases: 7. The CDR3 extends over 15 amino acids. From germline, CDR1 is SGDLS and CDR2 YYNGEE. The CDR3 DNA follows: TGTGCCAGCAGCGCGGACACGACAGGGAACTATGGCTACACCTTC. It encodes CASSADTTGNYGYTF. The complete variable domain, with remaining parts taken from reference TRBV9 and TRBJ1-2, reads DSGVTQTPKHLITATGQRVTLRCSPRSGDLSVYWYQQSLDQGLQFLIQYYNGEERAKGNILERFSAQQFPDLHSELNLSSLELGDSALYFCASSADTTGNYGYTFGSGTRLTVV.

The V call is TRBV14, the J call TRBJ1-1; no firm D call. V was shortened by 4 bases and J by 1 base, with 7 bases between the two germline ends. From germline, CDR1 is SGHDN and CDR2 FVKESK. The CDR3 loop spans 13 amino acids. CDR3 coding DNA: TGTGCCAGCAGCCTACACCAGAACACTGAAGCTTTCTTT. This gives the protein CASSLHQNTEAFF. Full variable domain (remainder filled in from reference TRBV14 and TRBJ1-1): EAGVTQFPSHSVIEKGQTVTLRCDPISGHDNLYWYRRVMGKEIKFLLHFVKESKQDESGMPNNRFLAERTGGTYSTLKVQPAELEDSGVYFCASSLHQNTEAFFGQGTRLTVV.

This chain joins TRBV6-1 and TRBJ1-5; 12 positions agree with TRBD1. Germline CDR1 MNHNS, CDR2 SASEGT. This CDR3 contains 16 residues. Trimming cost V 0 bases and J 7 bases; bases outside gene matches: 4. In DNA, the CDR3 is TGTGCCAGCAGTGAAGCGGGACAGGGGGCAGGACAGCCCCAGCATTTT. Its translation: CASSEAGQGAGQPQHF.

The gene calls are TRBV12-5 and TRBJ2-7, with D tentatively TRBD1 or TRBD2 (5 bases each). V was cut by 3 bases and J by 4 bases, with 10 bases left in between. The CDR3 is 13 residues long. Germline CDR1 is LGHNT and CDR2 is FRNRAP. Here the CDR3 DNA reads TGTGCTAGTGGTTTAATGGGGGTGTACGAGCAGTACTTC. It translates to CASGLMGVYEQYF.

The chain recombines TRBV4-3 with TRBJ2-3, with D hard to call. V gave up 0 bases and J gave up 4 bases, with 11 bases separating them. The germline gives CDR1 LGHNA, CDR2 YSLEER. There are 15 residues in the CDR3. The CDR3 DNA sequence: TGCGCCAGCAGCCAAGATGGGTCCCACGCAGATACGCAGTATTTT. Encoded protein: CASSQDGSHADTQYF.

The CDR3 bases are TGTGCCAGCAGCTTAGCGGGACTAGACAATGAGCAGTTCTTC. Amino acids: CASSLAGLDNEQFF. The V call is TRBV7-6, the J call TRBJ2-1; 8 bases are shared with TRBD2. The germline gives CDR1 SGHVS, CDR2 FNYEAQ. The CDR3 spans 14 residues. J lost 5 bases, V lost 0 bases, and 0 bases had no gene match.